These 6 T cell receptor beta chains were all obtained from the same sample, sequenced in a study of T cells in Graves' hyperthyroidism and ophthalmopathy. Amplification of TCR beta CDR3 regions was performed using RNA transcripts as template. The HTBI set primed first-round TCR CDR3 RT-PCR. In TCRdb, the multiplex PCR reads were re-called with MiXCR into one record per CDR3 protein. Of some 400,000 distinct CDR3 sequences listed, about 13% are singletons. The sequenced sample was blood. Receptor source: a man aged 25 to 45 with Graves' hyperthyroidism that later progressed to Graves' ophthalmopathy.

There are a few counts of this clonotype. This sequence joins TRBV7-9 and TRBJ1-1; 11 bases line up with TRBD1. The CDR3 is made up of 16 amino acids. Germline CDR1 reads SEHNR; CDR2 reads FQNEAQ (reference sequence). Trimming took 5 bases from V and 4 from J; bases not matched to a gene: 9. DNA for the CDR3: TGTGCCAGCAGCAACACCGGACAGGGGGCGGGCACTGAAGCTTTCTTT. It specifies CASSNTGQGAGTEAFF.

The V and J genes are TRBV6-2 or TRBV6-3 and TRBJ2-3; perhaps TRBD1 as D (6 bases). The length of the CDR3 is 15 residues. The V end lost 7 bases, the J end lost 4 bases, and 18 bases lay between the germline ends. Germline lookup yields CDR1 MNHEY and CDR2 SVGEGT. CDR3 sequence: CASTSIWGPSDTQYF. The CDR3 bases are TGTGCCAGCACCTCAATCTGGGGGCCATCAGATACGCAGTATTTT.

Many counts were recorded for this clonotype. The chain recombines TRBV20-1 with TRBJ2-3; the match to TRBD2 covers 12 bases. Germline V gene lookup returns CDR1 DFQATT and CDR2 SNEGSKA (reference sequence). Trimming took 0 bases from V and 5 from J; bases not matched to a gene: 9. CDR3 length equals 17 residues. The CDR3 DNA reads as TGCAGTGCTAGAGATTGGGGACTAGCGGGCGGATTAGATACGCAGTATTTT. Encoded protein: CSARDWGLAGGLDTQYF.

There are many counts of this clonotype. This rearrangement joins TRBV18 to TRBJ1-1; D call uncertain. The CDR3 covers 16 residues. Trimming cost V 3 bases and J 0 bases, with 14 bases left between them. Germline values: CDR1 KGHSH, CDR2 LQKENI. In DNA, the CDR3 is TGTGCCAGCTCACCCCGGACCTGGGAGGTGAACACTGAAGCTTTCTTT. Its translation is CASSPRTWEVNTEAFF.

This clonotype appeared many times. The chain links TRBV6-1 to TRBJ2-3; D is unresolved. CDR1 MNHNS and CDR2 SASEGT come from the germline V gene. V lost 8 bases to trimming and J lost 4 bases, with 13 bases between them. The CDR3 spans 13 residues. The CDR3 nucleotides are TGTGCCAGCGCGGACGGGCAGCCAGATACGCAGTATTTT. It encodes CASADGQPDTQYF.

This chain links TRBV5-1 with TRBJ2-5; the match to TRBD1 covers 8 bases. The CDR3 consists of 13 residues. V lost 4 bases to trimming and J lost 4 bases; unmatched junction nucleotides: 3. CDR1 and CDR2 from the germline V gene are SGHRS and YFSETQ. The CDR3 region is CASSDGTGETQYF. In nucleotides, the CDR3 is TGCGCCAGCAGCGATGGGACAGGAGAGACCCAGTACTTC.